Below are 24 T cell receptor beta chains sequenced from a single sample in a study of T-cell reconstitution after alpha-beta-depleted transplantation in children. Using unique molecular identifiers, the investigators prepared the TCRbeta library. TCRdb passed the PCR reads through MiXCR, listing each CDR3 protein once. Of about 1,000,000 distinct CDR3 sequences listed, roughly 29% are singletons. This sample comprised PBMCs, mostly from graft donor cells, obtained 360 days after TCRalphabeta/CD19-depleted stem cell transplant. The receptors originated from a boy in the first two years of life who had a stem cell transplant for SCID, so the T cells may come from the graft donor.

This clonotype was detected a few times. V gene TRBV5-6 combines with J gene TRBJ2-1; D is perhaps TRBD1 (6 bases). The CDR3 is made up of 13 amino acids. Trimming shortened V by 4 bases and J by 7 bases, and 12 bases separated the two germline ends. Germline V gene data show CDR1 as SGHDT and CDR2 as YYEEEE. CDR3 amino acids: CASSIFRGNEQFF. The CDR3 DNA reads as TGTGCCAGCAGCATCTTCAGGGGAAATGAGCAGTTCTTC.

The table lists this clonotype with a few counts. V usage is TRBV7-9 and J usage is TRBJ1-1; the D gene is possibly TRBD1 (5 bases). The CDR3 length is 17 residues. Germline lookup yields CDR1 SEHNR and CDR2 FQNEAQ (reference sequence). V was trimmed by 1 base and J by 4 bases, leaving 19 bases between them. The CDR3 sequence: CASSLVGSGYERTEAFF. The CDR3 region has the DNA TGTGCCAGCAGCTTAGTCGGGTCAGGGTATGAACGCACTGAAGCTTTCTTT.

This clonotype has just a few counts. The chain carries TRBV4-1 and TRBJ2-7; the match to TRBD1 covers 10 bases. The CDR3 spans 17 residues. V shed 0 bases and J 6 bases; nucleotides not matched to a gene: 11. Per the germline V gene, CDR1 is MGHRA and CDR2 is YSYEKL. CDR3 loop: CASSQEGGTGVGFEQYF. CDR3 bases: TGCGCCAGCAGCCAAGAAGGGGGGACAGGGGTAGGTTTCGAGCAGTACTTC.

This clonotype appeared many times. This chain connects TRBV4-2 to TRBJ2-2; 8 nucleotides align to TRBD2. V shed 5 bases, J shed 4 bases, and the junction held 3 bases outside the gene matches. Germline V CDR1 and CDR2: LGHNA, YNFKEQ. The CDR3 sequence is 14 residues long. The chain's CDR3 is CASSEGTSTGELFF. The CDR3 DNA follows: TGTGCCAGCAGCGAAGGGACTAGCACCGGGGAGCTGTTTTTT.

The chain couples TRBV12-3 or TRBV12-4 to TRBJ1-2, with D possibly matching TRBD1 (5 bases). V shed 4 bases and J shed 2 bases, with 20 bases lying between them. This CDR3 region has 17 residues. CDR3 amino acids: CASSSLRGGVGNYGYTF. The CDR3 DNA sequence: TGTGCCAGCAGTTCCCTTAGGGGTGGAGTAGGGAACTATGGCTACACCTTC.

This clonotype was detected only a few times. The chain is built from TRBV4-1 and TRBJ2-1; 7 positions match TRBD2. The CDR3 length is 16 residues. V lost 0 bases and J lost 2; bases outside the gene matches: 4. CDR1 and CDR2 from the germline V gene are MGHRA and YSYEKL. The CDR3: CASSQEAGLAYNEQFF. As DNA, the CDR3 is TGCGCCAGCAGCCAAGAAGCGGGACTTGCCTACAATGAGCAGTTCTTC.

As DNA, the CDR3 is TGCGCCAGCAGTGAGGGTTACGAAAAACTGTTTTTT. This sequence encodes CASSEGYEKLFF. J is TRBJ1-4 and V is TRBV5-1; D gene uncertain. Germline V CDR1 and CDR2: SGHRS, YFSETQ. Trimming cost V 5 bases and J 8 bases, with 10 bases left between them. This CDR3 is 12 amino acids long.

This clonotype was counted only a few times. This chain uses TRBV10-3 with TRBJ2-5; TRBD2 aligns across 10 bases. CDR1 and CDR2 (germline): ENHRY, SYGVKD. The CDR3 length is 16 residues. The V segment lost 7 bases and the J segment 4 bases; nucleotides outside the gene matches: 12. The CDR3 loop reads CAIKTNQRGGLETQYF. CDR3 coding DNA: TGTGCCATCAAAACAAACCAGCGGGGGGGTTTAGAGACCCAGTACTTC.

A few counts support this clonotype. The CDR3 here is CASSSGGIDTQYF. DNA for the CDR3: TGTGCCAGCAGCTCCGGCGGAATTGATACGCAGTATTTT. The chain recombines TRBV5-5 with TRBJ2-3; D is undetermined. Trimming stripped 3 bases from V and 6 bases from J, with 11 bases between. Germline CDR1 reads SGHKS; CDR2 reads YYEKEE (reference sequence). This CDR3 contains 13 residues.

DNA of the CDR3: TGTGCCAGCAGGTTGGGGACGGGGGGAGTCTCCACCGGGGAGCTGTTTTTT. Translated, it gives CASRLGTGGVSTGELFF. The chain is built from TRBV6-1 and TRBJ2-2, with 7 bases lining up with TRBD2. Germline V gene data show CDR1 as MNHNS and CDR2 as SASEGT. The trim removed 6 bases at V and 4 bases at J, leaving 14 bases unmatched. The CDR3 is 17 amino acids.

The chain carries TRBV12-3 or TRBV12-4 and TRBJ2-5; TRBD1 matches 7 bases. This CDR3 is built from 15 residues. The junction had 8 bases not matched to a gene; V was cut back by 3 bases and J by 4 bases. CDR3: CASSLGTGVVETQYF. The CDR3 DNA reads as TGTGCCAGCAGTTTGGGTACAGGGGTTGTAGAGACCCAGTACTTC.

The V call is TRBV7-9, the J call TRBJ2-7; D gene unclear. Trimming removed 5 bases from V and 5 bases from J, with 10 bases in between. Germline V gene sequence: CDR1 SEHNR, CDR2 FQNEAQ (reference sequence). This CDR3 spans 12 amino acids. This CDR3 reads CASSPWANEQYF. As DNA, the CDR3 is TGTGCCAGCAGCCCGTGGGCCAACGAGCAGTACTTC.

This chain uses TRBV20-1 with TRBJ2-3, with 14 bases identical to TRBD2. The CDR3 loop spans 17 amino acids. Germline CDR1 and CDR2: DFQATT and SNEGSKA (reference sequence). V lost 5 bases and J lost 2; bases outside the gene matches: 9. DNA of the CDR3: TGCAGTGCTGTCCCGGGACTAGCGGGGGCCCCCACAGATACGCAGTATTTT. This codes for CSAVPGLAGAPTDTQYF.

The chain links TRBV6-5 to TRBJ2-7; a possible D gene is TRBD2 (6 bases). This CDR3 is built from 15 residues. CDR1 is MNHEY and CDR2 is SVGAGI in the germline V gene. V was pared by 4 bases and J by 0 bases, with 13 bases between. CDR3 loop: CASSSGGGGSYEQYF. The CDR3 DNA reads as TGTGCCAGCAGTTCCGGGGGTGGTGGCTCCTACGAGCAGTACTTC.

This sequence joins TRBV18 and TRBJ2-5; D not resolved. The CDR3 loop spans 14 amino acids. Trimming shortened V by 0 bases and J by 5 bases, and 10 bases separated the two germline ends. The germline V gene has CDR1 KGHSH and CDR2 LQKENI. Here the CDR3 DNA reads TGTGCCAGCTCACCACCAGTTAGGTTGGAGACCCAGTACTTC. Amino acid sequence: CASSPPVRLETQYF.

This chain connects TRBV18 to TRBJ2-5; TRBD1 agrees at 8 bases. V was clipped by 9 bases and J by 2 bases; unmatched bases: 11. CDR1 is KGHSH and CDR2 is LQKENI in the germline V gene. This CDR3 comprises 15 residues. CDR3 protein: CASHMGTGKQETQYF. The CDR3 bases are TGTGCCAGTCACATGGGGACAGGCAAACAAGAGACCCAGTACTTC.

The chain combines TRBV5-6 with TRBJ2-3; possible D gene TRBD1, 5 bases. Germline V gene data show CDR1 as SGHDT and CDR2 as YYEEEE. Trimming shortened V by 6 bases and J by 2 bases, and 19 bases separated the two germline ends. This CDR3 spans 16 amino acids. CDR3 DNA: TGTGCCAGCACAACAGGTTTCCAATCTTACACAGATACGCAGTATTTT. It specifies CASTTGFQSYTDTQYF.

This clonotype has just one count. The chain is built from TRBV12-3 or TRBV12-4 and TRBJ1-5; maybe TRBD1 (5 bases). The CDR3 consists of 14 residues. Deletions cut 5 bases from V and 4 bases from J, with 12 bases between. CDR3 amino acids: CASSEDGGNQPQHF. CDR3 nucleotide sequence: TGTGCCAGCAGTGAAGATGGGGGAAATCAGCCCCAGCATTTT.

This clonotype was counted a few times. V gene TRBV12-3 or TRBV12-4 combines with J gene TRBJ1-1, with D tentatively TRBD1 (6 bases). The CDR3 is made up of 15 amino acids. Trimming left V 5 bases short and J 1 base short, with 14 bases between. CDR3: CASSPRTAENTEAFF. The CDR3 DNA reads TGTGCCAGCAGTCCCAGGACAGCCGAGAACACTGAAGCTTTCTTT.

The table lists this clonotype with a few counts. The chain carries TRBV25-1 and TRBJ2-5; D uncertain. The CDR3 has 15 residues. Germline loops: CDR1 MGHDK, CDR2 SYGVNS. The ends were cut back, 2 bases at V and 2 bases at J, with 12 bases in the middle. The CDR3 sequence is CASSERVIGQETQYF. In DNA form, the CDR3 reads TGTGCCAGCAGTGAACGGGTTATTGGACAAGAGACCCAGTACTTC.

CDR3 amino acids: CASSVLTSGVSEQYF. The CDR3 region has the DNA TGTGCCAGCAGTGTTCTGACTAGCGGGGTGAGCGAGCAGTACTTC. The gene calls are TRBV2 and TRBJ2-7; 11 bases fit TRBD2. Trimming took 4 bases from V and 6 from J; bases not matched to a gene: 8. The CDR3 consists of 15 residues. Germline CDR1 reads SNHLY; CDR2 reads FYNNEI.

The chain uses TRBV28 and TRBJ2-7; 7 positions match TRBD1. CDR1 is MDHEN and CDR2 is SYDVKM in the germline V gene. This CDR3 has 15 residues. Trimming removed 5 bases from V and 3 bases from J; junction bases left unmatched: 10. CDR3 coding DNA: TGTGCCAGCAGTGCCGGGACAGTGGGGGTCTACGAGCAGTACTTC. Translation: CASSAGTVGVYEQYF.

This clonotype has just a few counts. The CDR3 bases are TGTGCCAGCAGTTTCAGGTCCGGGGGGGCTGGTAATGAGCAGTTCTTC. Encoded protein: CASSFRSGGAGNEQFF. V is TRBV27 and J is TRBJ2-1; 8 bases are shared with TRBD2. V shed 3 bases and J 7 bases; nucleotides not matched to a gene: 11. This CDR3 is built from 16 residues. Germline loops: CDR1 MNHEY, CDR2 SMNVEV (reference sequence).

Only a few counts were recorded for this clonotype. The chain employs TRBV6-2 or TRBV6-3 and TRBJ2-1, with 9 bases fitting TRBD2. The CDR3 is 14 amino acids. Germline assignment: CDR1 MNHEY and CDR2 SVGEGT. The ends lost 6 bases at V and 5 bases at J; junction bases unmatched: 5. CDR3 region: CASSPRLADNEQFF. CDR3 in DNA: TGTGCCAGCAGCCCCCGACTAGCGGACAATGAGCAGTTCTTC.